This TCR beta chain derives from a study of shared clonotypes between healthy human individuals (dated by TCRdb to about 2020). Broadly, across the study: The cohort included three men and a couple of women between 18 and 49 years of age. For each donor, three plates each were used for CD4 naive and CD4 memory, two plates were used for CD8 naive, and one plate was used for CD8 memory. To estimate repertoire size and how much clonotypes are shared between individuals, the study performed deep sequencing of blood TCR repertoires from a few healthy adults. Different laboratories and diverse techniques were used to prepare libraries and sequence TCR repertoires, to increase sequencing depth and limit assay-specific biases. Per donor, leukapheresis produced somewhere between about 0.9 and 9.5 billion PBMCs. Overall study outcomes, separate from this receptor: Pairwise subsampling led to the expectation that sequencing depth would affect the degree of clonotype sharing among donors. The small number of donors limited the genetic and exposure-history diversity represented. When a handful of donors were compared, the shared fraction of clonotypes was about 5.4% for naive CD4, more than 3% for naive CD8, 2% to 2.5% for memory CD4, and 0.35% to 0.4% for memory CD8. Sampling was limited to blood, and TCR repertoires in tissue likely differ from TCR repertoires in blood. Incomplete sequencing was indicated by rarefaction of sorted-subset datasets, despite the large sequencing depth. Naive subsets generally had larger estimated clonotype richness than memory subsets. Clonotypes shared by all four sorted-subset donors showed higher generation probabilities than non-shared clonotypes.

For the CD8 naive samples, CD45RO-negative cells were positively selected for CCR7, yielding a CD45RA+CCR7+ population from which TemRA cells were excluded. Healthy HIV-negative adults with no recently reported acute infections or vaccinations were included as donors. Only Caucasian adults living in Nashville, Tennessee, USA were represented among the donors. Blood was obtained by leukapheresis, after which PBMCs were separated by Ficoll-Histopaque density gradient centrifugation and cryopreserved in liquid nitrogen vapor phase. Analytical flow cytometry was used to check the purity and quantity of each magnetically sorted T cell population. From each sorted fraction, genomic DNA was isolated and quantified by UV absorbance on a Nanodrop 2000c. V is cut back by 5 bases and J by 3 bases, with 9 bases in the junction unmatched. Reading from cysteine to phenylalanine, the CDR3 counts 17 amino acids. Of all the DNA, just the CDR3 is kept, 51 bases in frame from base 1. The germline V gene (reference sequence) sets CDR1 to MNHEY and CDR2 to SMNVEV.

Using the deep immunoSEQ assay, multiplex PCR amplified TCR CDR3 regions from genomic DNA. Extracted genomic DNA from each cell subset was spread evenly across all wells of several immunoSEQ 96-well plates, with each plate serving as a replicate. For sorted subsets, about 200 ng genomic DNA, equal to tens of thousands of T cell genomes, was loaded into each replicate PCR. Purified libraries were quantified with a Qubit 3.0 fluorometer, sized on a Bioanalyzer 2100, and re-quantified with the KAPA Library Quantification kit. A separate single-read 150-cycle Illumina NextSeq 550 flow cell was used to sequence each immunoSEQ 96-well plate. The original methods were these. Because the immunoSEQ output included only junctional sequences and no quality scores, the filtering could not be the same as the filtering used for full-length reads. To assign V/J genes and CDR3, sequences were annotated using PyIR, a Python wrapper for IgBLAST v1.9, with IMGT germline references. Reads were removed for weak V/J assignments (E-value above 1e-6), missing CDR3, stop codons, out-of-frame junctions, or ambiguous translated residues. V3J clonotypes were defined by identical inferred V gene, J gene, and CDR3 amino acid sequence. Percentage overlap between repertoires was computed as shared unique clonotypes divided by the size of the smaller repertoire. Richness of each repertoire was evaluated using RTK rarefaction, the Chao1 estimator, and Recon v2.1 estimates of unobserved clonotypes. Generation probabilities for all TCRbeta clonotypes obtained by the gDNA method from a handful of donors were computed using OLGA. Here the immuneACCESS table is served through TCRdb, limited to in-frame sequences with V and J called. Missing clones are a known gap in these copies; in checked studies unresolved V genes cover under half, and the rest lacks a known reason. The V and J calls and clone size come from that table; D and trimming were worked out from the DNA. Within this sample are approximately 2,200,000 clones, with roughly 91% of them counted one time only. The top ten hold roughly 1.8% of the sample.

Comments on this clone: Its binding antigen is unknown. Base qualities are not provided; no much larger clone lies one nucleotide away.

This sequence uses TRBV27 and TRBJ2-7; TRBD2 fits 14 bases in the junction. The clonotype was recovered from a man aged 18 to 30 in good health. Some clones in this sample may be carry-over from other donors' samples. The source material was naive CD8+ T cells from PBMCs. Reading the label with the study, this specimen's cell subset or site is: CD45RA+CCR7+. The CDR3 region has the sequence CASSTPGLAGVVYEQYF. The sequenced DNA: TGTGCCAGCAGTACTCCGGGACTAGCGGGAGTTGTCTACGAGCAGTACTTC.